This TCR beta chain was obtained from a study of blood T cell repertoires in COVID-19. TCRdb's copy holds only in-frame clones and misses some; the assay was immunoSEQ multiplex PCR. The top ten clones hold more than 40% of a sample with around 65,000 clones, 70% to 85% of them seen once. Trimming pared 4 bases from V and 4 bases from J, leaving 13 bases between. CDR1 is MGHRA and CDR2 is YSYEKL in the germline V gene. CDR3 length: 14 residues. The sequence derives from a human donor in a cohort sampled during active COVID-19. What was sequenced was peripheral blood. This chain uses TRBV4-1 with TRBJ1-1, with a possible D match to TRBD1 (5 bases). The CDR3 reads CASSPKGAATEAFF. As DNA, the CDR3 is TGCGCCAGCAGCCCGAAAGGGGCGGCCACTGAAGCTTTCTTT.